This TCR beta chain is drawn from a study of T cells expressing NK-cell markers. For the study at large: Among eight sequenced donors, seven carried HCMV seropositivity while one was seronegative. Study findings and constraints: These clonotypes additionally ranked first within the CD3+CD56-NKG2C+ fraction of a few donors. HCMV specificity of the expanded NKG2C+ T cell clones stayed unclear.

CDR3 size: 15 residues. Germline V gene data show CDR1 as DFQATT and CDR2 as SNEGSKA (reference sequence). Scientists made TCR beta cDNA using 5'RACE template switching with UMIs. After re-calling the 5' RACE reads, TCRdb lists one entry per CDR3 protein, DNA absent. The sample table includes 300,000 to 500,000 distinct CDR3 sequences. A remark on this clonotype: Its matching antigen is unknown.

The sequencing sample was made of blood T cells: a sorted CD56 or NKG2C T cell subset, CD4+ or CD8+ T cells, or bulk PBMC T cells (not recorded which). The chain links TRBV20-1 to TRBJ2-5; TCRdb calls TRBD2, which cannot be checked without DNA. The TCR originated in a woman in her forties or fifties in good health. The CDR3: CSARPAGRAGETQYF.